These 8 T cell receptor beta chains were all obtained from the same sample, sequenced in a study of T cell responses to AZD1222 COVID-19 vaccine. This table comes from immunoSEQ multiplex PCR, and its TCRdb copy is limited to in-frame clones, with some not included. The sample includes about 140,000 clones, 80% to 95% seen only once; the top ten take about 5%. The material was peripheral blood, obtained on day 0 of AZD1222 vaccination. The receptors derive from an adult in good health.

The CDR3 DNA reads as TGTGCCAGCAGTTTAAGCCCGAATGAGCAGTTCTTC. It specifies CASSLSPNEQFF. The gene calls are TRBV27 and TRBJ2-1; D is ambiguous. CDR3 length: 12 residues. CDR1 and CDR2 from the germline V gene are MNHEY and SMNVEV (reference sequence). V was shortened by 2 bases and J by 7 bases, with 6 bases between the two germline ends.

The chain uses TRBV19 and TRBJ1-2; possible D gene TRBD1, 5 bases. Per germline, CDR1 LNHDA and CDR2 SQIVND (reference sequence). With 9 bases removed from V and 2 bases from J, the gap between germline ends came to 10 bases. CDR3 length: 12 amino acids. CDR3 sequence: CASLGRNYGYTF. As DNA, the CDR3 is TGTGCCAGCCTGGGACGGAACTATGGCTACACCTTC.

This clone was recorded only once. This chain links TRBV5-1 with TRBJ1-2, with 7 bases lining up with TRBD1. J was trimmed by 6 bases and V by 2 bases; bases with no gene match: 1. Per the germline V gene, CDR1 is SGHRS and CDR2 is YFSETQ. The CDR3 loop spans 12 amino acids. CDR3 in DNA: TGCGCCAGCAGCTTTGACAGGGATGGCTACACCTTC. It yields the protein CASSFDRDGYTF.

J is TRBJ1-5 and V is TRBV18; 12 bases are a match to TRBD1. Germline V CDR1 and CDR2: KGHSH, LQKENI. The CDR3 runs to 16 residues. Losses at the gene ends were 2 bases for V and 7 bases for J; bases not matched to a gene: 6. CDR3 in DNA: TGTGCCAGCTCACCATCAGGGACAGGGGGCGGCCAGCCCCAGCATTTT. Amino acid sequence: CASSPSGTGGGQPQHF.

This chain connects TRBV19 to TRBJ2-1, with 9 nucleotides matching TRBD2. The CDR3 is made up of 14 amino acids. Germline lookup yields CDR1 LNHDA and CDR2 SQIVND (reference sequence). Trimming took 7 bases from V and 6 from J; bases not matched to a gene: 7. CDR3 in DNA: TGTGCCAGTACCTTTAGCGGGAGTGGCAATGAGCAGTTCTTC. Encoded protein: CASTFSGSGNEQFF.

V gene TRBV24-1 combines with J gene TRBJ2-7, with D perhaps TRBD2 (6 bases). CDR1 is KGHDR and CDR2 is SFDVKD in the germline V gene. This CDR3 spans 14 amino acids. V lost 4 bases and J lost 2, with 11 bases in between. CDR3 coding DNA: TGTGCCACCAGTGAAGGGACTTCCACCTACGAGCAGTACTTC. Translation: CATSEGTSTYEQYF.

The rearrangement links TRBV5-6 to TRBJ1-2, with D uncertain. Trimming shortened V by 2 bases and J by 4 bases, and 18 bases separated the two germline ends. This CDR3 contains 16 residues. From germline, CDR1 is SGHDT and CDR2 YYEEEE. CDR3 coding DNA: TGTGCCAGCAGCTTATTAATCTCAGGCGGAAGCTATGGCTACACCTTC. As protein: CASSLLISGGSYGYTF.

This clone occurred a few times. The V gene is TRBV28, the J gene TRBJ1-6, with a tentative D call TRBD1 (5 bases). This CDR3 comprises 15 residues. The ends were cut back, 3 bases at V and 10 bases at J, with 16 bases in the middle. Germline V gene lookup returns CDR1 MDHEN and CDR2 SYDVKM. The CDR3 protein is CASSFSRRGASPLHF. CDR3 coding DNA: TGTGCCAGCAGTTTCTCCCGTAGGGGAGCATCACCCCTCCACTTT.